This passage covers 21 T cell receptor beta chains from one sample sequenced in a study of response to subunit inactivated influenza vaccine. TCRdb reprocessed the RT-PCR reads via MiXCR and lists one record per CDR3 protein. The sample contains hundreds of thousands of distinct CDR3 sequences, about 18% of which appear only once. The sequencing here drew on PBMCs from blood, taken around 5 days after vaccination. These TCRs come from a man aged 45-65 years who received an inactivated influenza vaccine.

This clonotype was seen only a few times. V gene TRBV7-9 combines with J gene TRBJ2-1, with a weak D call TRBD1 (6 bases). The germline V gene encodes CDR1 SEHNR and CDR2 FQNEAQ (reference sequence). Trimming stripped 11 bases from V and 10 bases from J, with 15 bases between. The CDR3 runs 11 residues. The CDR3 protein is CAVEDSREQFF. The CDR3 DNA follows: TGTGCCGTAGAGGACAGCCGAGAGCAGTTCTTC.

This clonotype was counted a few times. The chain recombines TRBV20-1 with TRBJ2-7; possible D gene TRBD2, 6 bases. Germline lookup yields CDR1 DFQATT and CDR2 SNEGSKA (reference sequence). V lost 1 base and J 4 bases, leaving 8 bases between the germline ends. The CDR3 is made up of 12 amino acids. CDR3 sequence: CSARVAGYEQYF. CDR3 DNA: TGCAGTGCTAGAGTGGCGGGGTACGAGCAGTACTTC.

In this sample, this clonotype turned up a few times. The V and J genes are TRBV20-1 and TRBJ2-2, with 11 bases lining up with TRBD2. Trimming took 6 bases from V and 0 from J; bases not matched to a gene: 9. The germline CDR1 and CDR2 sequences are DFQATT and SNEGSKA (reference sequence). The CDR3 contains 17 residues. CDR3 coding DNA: TGCAGTGCCCGAGGGACTAGCGGACTCGCGAACACCGGGGAGCTGTTTTTT. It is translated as CSARGTSGLANTGELFF.

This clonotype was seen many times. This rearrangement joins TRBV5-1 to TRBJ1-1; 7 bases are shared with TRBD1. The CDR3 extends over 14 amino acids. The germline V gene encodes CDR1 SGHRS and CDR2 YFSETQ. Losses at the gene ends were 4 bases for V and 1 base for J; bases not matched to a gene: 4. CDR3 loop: CASSVGQENTEAFF. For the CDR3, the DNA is TGCGCCAGCAGCGTCGGACAGGAGAACACTGAAGCTTTCTTT.

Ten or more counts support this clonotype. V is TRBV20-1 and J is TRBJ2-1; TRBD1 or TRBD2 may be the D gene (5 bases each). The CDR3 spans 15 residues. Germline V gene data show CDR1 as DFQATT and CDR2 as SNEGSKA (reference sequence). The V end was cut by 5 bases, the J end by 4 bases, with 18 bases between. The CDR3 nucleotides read TGCAGTGCTCGGGGCCCGACGGTGGGTTACAATGAGCAGTTCTTC. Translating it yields CSARGPTVGYNEQFF.

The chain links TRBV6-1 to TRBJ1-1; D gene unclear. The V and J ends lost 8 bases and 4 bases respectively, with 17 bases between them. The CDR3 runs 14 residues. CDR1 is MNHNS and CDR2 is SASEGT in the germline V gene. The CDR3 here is CASEARDAGTEAFF. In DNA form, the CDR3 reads TGTGCCAGCGAGGCCCGGGATGCGGGCACTGAAGCTTTCTTT.

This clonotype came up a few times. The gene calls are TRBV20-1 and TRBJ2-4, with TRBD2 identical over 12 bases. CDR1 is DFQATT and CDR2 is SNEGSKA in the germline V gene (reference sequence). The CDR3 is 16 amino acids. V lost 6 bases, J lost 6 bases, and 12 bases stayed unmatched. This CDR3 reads CSAYLLAGGAANIQYF. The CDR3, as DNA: TGCAGTGCGTATTTACTAGCGGGGGGTGCGGCAAACATTCAGTACTTC.

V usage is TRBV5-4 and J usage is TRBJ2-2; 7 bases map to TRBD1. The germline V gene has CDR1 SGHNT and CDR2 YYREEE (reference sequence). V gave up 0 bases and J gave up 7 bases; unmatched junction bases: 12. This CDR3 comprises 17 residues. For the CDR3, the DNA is TGTGCCAGCAGCTTGGGTAGCAGGGGGATCGTAAACGGGGAGCTGTTTTTT. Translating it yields CASSLGSRGIVNGELFF.

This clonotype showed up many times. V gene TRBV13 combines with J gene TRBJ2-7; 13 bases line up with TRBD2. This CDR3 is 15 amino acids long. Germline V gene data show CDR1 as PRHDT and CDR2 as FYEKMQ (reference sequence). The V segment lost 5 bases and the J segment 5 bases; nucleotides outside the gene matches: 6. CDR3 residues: CASSRRTSGSHEQYF. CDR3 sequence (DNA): TGTGCCAGCAGCCGAAGGACTAGCGGGAGCCACGAGCAGTACTTC.

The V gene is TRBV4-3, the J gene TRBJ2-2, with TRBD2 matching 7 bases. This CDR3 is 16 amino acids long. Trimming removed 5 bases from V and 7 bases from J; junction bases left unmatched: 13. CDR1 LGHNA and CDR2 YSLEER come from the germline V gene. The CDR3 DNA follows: TGCGCCAGCAGCGGCCCCAGCCGACTAGCTAACGGGGAGCTGTTTTTT. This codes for CASSGPSRLANGELFF.

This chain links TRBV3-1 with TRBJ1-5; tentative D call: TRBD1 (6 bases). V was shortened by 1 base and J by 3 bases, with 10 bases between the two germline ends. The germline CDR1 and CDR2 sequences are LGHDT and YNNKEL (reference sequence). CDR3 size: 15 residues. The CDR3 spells CASSQGWGANQPQHF. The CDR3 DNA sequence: TGTGCCAGCAGCCAAGGATGGGGGGCCAATCAGCCCCAGCATTTT.

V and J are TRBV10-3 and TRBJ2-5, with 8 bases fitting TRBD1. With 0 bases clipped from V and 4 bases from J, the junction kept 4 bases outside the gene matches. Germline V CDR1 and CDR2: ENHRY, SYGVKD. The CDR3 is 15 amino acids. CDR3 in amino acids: CAISESTGARETQYF. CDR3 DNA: TGTGCCATCAGTGAGTCGACAGGGGCCCGAGAGACCCAGTACTTC.

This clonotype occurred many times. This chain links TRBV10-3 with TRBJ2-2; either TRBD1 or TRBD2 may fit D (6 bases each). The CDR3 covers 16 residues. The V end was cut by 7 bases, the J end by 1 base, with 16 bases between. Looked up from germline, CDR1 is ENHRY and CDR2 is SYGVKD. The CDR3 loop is CAITERGAWNTGELFF. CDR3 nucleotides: TGTGCCATCACCGAGAGGGGGGCTTGGAACACCGGGGAGCTGTTTTTT.

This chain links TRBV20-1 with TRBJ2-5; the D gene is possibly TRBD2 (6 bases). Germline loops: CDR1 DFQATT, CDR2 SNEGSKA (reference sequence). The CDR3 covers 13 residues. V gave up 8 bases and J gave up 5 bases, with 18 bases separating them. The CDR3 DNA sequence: TGCAGTCCCCGGGGGTGGGGGGAGGAGACCCAGTACTTC. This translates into CSPRGWGEETQYF.

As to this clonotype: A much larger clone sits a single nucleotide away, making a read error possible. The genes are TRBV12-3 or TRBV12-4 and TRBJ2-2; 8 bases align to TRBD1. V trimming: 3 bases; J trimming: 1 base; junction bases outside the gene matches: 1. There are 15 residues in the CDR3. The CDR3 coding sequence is TGTGCCAGCAGTTTCAGGGGGCAGAACACCGGGGAGCTGTTTTTT. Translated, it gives CASSFRGQNTGELFF.

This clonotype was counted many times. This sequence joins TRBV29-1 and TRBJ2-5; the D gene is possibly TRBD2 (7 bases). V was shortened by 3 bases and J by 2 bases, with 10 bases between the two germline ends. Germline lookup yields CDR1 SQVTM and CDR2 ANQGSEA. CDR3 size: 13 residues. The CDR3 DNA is TGCAGCGTTGATAGGGGGGGGCAAGAGACCCAGTACTTC. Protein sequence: CSVDRGGQETQYF. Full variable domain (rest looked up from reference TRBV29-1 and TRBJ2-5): SAVISQKPSRDICQRGTSLTIQCQVDSQVTMMFWYRQQPGQSLTLIATANQGSEATYESGFVIDKFPISRPNLTFSTLTVSNMSPEDSSIYLCSVDRGGQETQYFGPGTRLLVL.

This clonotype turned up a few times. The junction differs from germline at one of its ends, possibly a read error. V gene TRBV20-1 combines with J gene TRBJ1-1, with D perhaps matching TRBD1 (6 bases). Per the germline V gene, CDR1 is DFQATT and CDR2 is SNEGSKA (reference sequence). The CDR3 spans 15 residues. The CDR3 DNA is TGCAGTGCGAGAGCGGGGGGGACACGAAACACTGAAGCTTTCTTT. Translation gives CSARAGGTRNTEAFF.

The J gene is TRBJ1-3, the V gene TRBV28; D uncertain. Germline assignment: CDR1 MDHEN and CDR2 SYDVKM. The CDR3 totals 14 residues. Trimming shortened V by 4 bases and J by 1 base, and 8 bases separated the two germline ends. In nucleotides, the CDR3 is TGTGCCAGCAGTTACACCCAATCTGGAAACACCATATATTTT. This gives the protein CASSYTQSGNTIYF.

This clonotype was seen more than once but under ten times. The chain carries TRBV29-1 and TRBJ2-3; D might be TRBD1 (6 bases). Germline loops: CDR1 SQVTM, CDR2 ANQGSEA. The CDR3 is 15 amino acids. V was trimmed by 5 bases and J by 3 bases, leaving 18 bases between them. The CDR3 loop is CSVNQGYLGTDTQYF. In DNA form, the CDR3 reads TGCAGCGTTAACCAGGGGTATCTTGGAACAGATACGCAGTATTTT.

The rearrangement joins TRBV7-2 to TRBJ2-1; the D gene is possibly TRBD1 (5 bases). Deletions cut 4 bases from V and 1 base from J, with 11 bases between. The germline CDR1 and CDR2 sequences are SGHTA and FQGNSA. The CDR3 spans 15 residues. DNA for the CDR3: TGTGCCAGCAGCTCCAGGGTAACATCCTACAATGAGCAGTTCTTC. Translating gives CASSSRVTSYNEQFF.

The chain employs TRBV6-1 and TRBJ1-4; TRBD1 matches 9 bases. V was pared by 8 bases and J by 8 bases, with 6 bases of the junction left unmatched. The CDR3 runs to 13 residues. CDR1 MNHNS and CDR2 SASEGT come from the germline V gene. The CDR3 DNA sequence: TGTGCCAGCCCTGGGACAGGGCCCGAAAAACTGTTTTTT. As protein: CASPGTGPEKLFF.